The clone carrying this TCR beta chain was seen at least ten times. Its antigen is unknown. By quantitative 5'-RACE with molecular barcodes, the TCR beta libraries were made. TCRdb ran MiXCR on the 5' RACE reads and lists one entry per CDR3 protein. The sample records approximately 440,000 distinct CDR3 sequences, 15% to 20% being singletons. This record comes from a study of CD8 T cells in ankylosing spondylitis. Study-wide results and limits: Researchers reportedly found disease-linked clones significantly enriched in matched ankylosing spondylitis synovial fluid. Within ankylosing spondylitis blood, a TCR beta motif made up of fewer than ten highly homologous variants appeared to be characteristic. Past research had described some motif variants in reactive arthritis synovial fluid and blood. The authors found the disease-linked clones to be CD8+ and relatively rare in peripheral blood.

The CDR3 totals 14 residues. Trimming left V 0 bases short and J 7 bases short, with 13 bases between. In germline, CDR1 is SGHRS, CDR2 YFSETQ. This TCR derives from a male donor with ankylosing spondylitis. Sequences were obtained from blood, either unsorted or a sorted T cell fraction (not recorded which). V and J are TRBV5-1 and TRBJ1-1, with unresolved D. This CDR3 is CASSLEAGRVEAFF. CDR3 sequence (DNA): TGCGCCAGCAGCTTGGAGGCCGGCCGGGTTGAAGCTTTCTTT.